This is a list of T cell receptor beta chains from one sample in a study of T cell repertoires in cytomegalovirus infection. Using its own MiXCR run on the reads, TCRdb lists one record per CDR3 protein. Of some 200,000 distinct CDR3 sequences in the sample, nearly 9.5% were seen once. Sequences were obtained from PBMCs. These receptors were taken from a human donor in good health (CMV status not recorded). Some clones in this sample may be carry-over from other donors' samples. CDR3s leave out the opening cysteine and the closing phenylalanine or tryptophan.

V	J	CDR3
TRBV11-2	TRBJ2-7	ASSFTSVAGEQY
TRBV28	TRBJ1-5	ASREGQANQPQH
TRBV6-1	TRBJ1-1	ASSEAALVSEAF
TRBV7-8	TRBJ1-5	ASSLDRGDAQPQH
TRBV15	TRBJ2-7	ATSRGPGVGYEQY
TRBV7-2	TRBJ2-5	ASSLGGTVRETQY
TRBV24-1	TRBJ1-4	ATTNISPQGTTNEKLF
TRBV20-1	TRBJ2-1	SAKKQEVGGNEQF
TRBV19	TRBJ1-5	ASSTGLYSNQPQH
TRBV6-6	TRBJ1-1	ASSYEPQGAEAF
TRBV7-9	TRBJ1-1	ASTLNGGSNTEAF
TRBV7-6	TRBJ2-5	ASSSSGRQETQY
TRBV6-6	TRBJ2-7	ASRPSGGRQGEQY
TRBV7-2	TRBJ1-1	ASSSKTGFGTEAF
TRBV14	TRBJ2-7	ASSQADWGEQY
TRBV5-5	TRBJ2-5	ASSLPGLETQY
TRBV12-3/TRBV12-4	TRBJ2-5	ASSLIAYQETQY
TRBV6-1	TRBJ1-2	ASTRQGSYEGYT
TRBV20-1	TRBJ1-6	SAPRTDNSPLH
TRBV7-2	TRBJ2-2	ASSSGPLGTGELF
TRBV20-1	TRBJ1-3	SAKPENWDTIY
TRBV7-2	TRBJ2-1	ASSTSGGQSEQF